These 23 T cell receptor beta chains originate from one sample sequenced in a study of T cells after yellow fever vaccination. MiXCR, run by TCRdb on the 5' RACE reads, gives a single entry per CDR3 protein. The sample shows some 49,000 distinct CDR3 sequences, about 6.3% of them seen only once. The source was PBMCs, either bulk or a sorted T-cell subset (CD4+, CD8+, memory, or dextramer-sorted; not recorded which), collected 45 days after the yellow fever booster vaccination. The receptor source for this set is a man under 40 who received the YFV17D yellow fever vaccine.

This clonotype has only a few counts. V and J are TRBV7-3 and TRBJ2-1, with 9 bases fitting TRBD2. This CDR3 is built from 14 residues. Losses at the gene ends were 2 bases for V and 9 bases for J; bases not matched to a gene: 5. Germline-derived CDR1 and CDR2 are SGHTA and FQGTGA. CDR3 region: CASSLAGGPSEQFF. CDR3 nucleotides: TGTGCCAGCAGCTTAGCGGGAGGGCCCAGTGAGCAGTTCTTC.

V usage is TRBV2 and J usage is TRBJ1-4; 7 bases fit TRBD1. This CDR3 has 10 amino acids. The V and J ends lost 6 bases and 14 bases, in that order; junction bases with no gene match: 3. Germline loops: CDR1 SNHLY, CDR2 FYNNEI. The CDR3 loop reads CASRGTELFF. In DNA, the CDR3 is TGTGCCAGCAGGGGGACAGAGCTGTTTTTT. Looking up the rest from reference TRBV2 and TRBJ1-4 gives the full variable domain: EPEVTQTPSHQVTQMGQEVILRCVPISNHLYFYWYRQILGQKVEFLVSFYNNEISEKSEIFDDQFSVERPDGSNFTLKIRSTKLEDSAMYFCASRGTELFFGSGTQLSVL.

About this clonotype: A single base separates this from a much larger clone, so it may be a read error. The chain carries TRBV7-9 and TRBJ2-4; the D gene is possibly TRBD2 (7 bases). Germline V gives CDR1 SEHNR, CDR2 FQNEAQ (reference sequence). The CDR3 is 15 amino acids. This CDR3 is CTSSIRGGAKNIQYF. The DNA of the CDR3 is TGTACCAGCAGCATACGCGGGGGCGCCAAAAACATTCAGTACTTC.

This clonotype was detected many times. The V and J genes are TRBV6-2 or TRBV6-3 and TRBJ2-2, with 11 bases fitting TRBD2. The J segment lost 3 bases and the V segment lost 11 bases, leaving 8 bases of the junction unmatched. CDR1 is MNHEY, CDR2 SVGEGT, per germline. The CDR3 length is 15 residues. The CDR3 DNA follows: TGTGCCGCCAGATTAGCGGGAGGGGACACCGGGGAGCTGTTTTTT. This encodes CAARLAGGDTGELFF.

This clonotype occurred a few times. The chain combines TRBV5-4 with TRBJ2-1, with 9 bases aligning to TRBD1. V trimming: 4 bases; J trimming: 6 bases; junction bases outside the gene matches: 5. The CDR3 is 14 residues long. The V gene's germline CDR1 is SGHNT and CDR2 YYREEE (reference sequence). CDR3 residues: CASSKRDRVNEQFF. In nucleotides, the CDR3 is TGTGCCAGCAGCAAGCGGGACAGGGTCAATGAGCAGTTCTTC.

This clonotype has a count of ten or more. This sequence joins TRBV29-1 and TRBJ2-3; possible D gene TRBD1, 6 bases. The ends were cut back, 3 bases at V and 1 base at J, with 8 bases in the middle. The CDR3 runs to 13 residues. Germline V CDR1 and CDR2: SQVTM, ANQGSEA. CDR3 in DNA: TGCAGCGTTGATCGACAGGGCACAGATACGCAGTATTTT. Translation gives CSVDRQGTDTQYF.

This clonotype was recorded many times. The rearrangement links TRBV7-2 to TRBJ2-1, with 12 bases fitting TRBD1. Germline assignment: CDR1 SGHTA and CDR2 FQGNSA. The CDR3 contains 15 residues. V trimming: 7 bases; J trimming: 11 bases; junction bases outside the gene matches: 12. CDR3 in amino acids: CASNSVGTGGPKQFF. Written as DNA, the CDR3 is TGTGCCAGCAACTCAGTTGGGACAGGGGGCCCCAAGCAGTTCTTC.

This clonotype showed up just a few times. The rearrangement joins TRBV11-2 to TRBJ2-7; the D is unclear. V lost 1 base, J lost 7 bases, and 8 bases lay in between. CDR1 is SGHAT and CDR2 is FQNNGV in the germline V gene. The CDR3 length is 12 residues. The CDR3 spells CASSLGFGEQYF. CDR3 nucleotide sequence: TGTGCCAGCAGCTTAGGTTTCGGGGAGCAGTACTTC.

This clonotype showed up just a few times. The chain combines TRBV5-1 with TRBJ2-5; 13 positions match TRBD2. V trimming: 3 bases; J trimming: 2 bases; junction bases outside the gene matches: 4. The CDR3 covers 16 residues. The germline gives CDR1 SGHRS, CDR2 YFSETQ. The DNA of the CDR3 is TGCGCCAGCAGCTCCCCGGGACTAGCGGGACAAGAGACCCAGTACTTC. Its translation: CASSSPGLAGQETQYF. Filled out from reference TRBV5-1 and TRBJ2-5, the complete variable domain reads KAGVTQTPRYLIKTRGQQVTLSCSPISGHRSVSWYQQTPGQGLQFLFEYFSETQRNKGNFPGRFSGRQFSNSRSEMNVSTLELGDSALYLCASSSPGLAGQETQYFGPGTRLLVL.

The CDR3 region is CSVGGETQYF. DNA of the CDR3: TGCAGCGTTGGTGGAGAGACCCAGTACTTC. V is TRBV29-1 and J is TRBJ2-5, with D unclear. Per the germline V gene, CDR1 is SQVTM and CDR2 is ANQGSEA. Trimming left V 4 bases short and J 4 bases short, with 4 bases between. The length of the CDR3 is 10 residues.

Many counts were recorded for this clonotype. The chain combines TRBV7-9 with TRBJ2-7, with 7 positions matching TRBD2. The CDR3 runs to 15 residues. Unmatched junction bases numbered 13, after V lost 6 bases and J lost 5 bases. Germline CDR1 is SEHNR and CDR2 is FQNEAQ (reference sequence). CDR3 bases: TGTGCCAGCAGTCGTCCTGGGGCAGGGAGGGACGAGCAGTACTTC. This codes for CASSRPGAGRDEQYF.

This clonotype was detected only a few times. The CDR3 DNA sequence: TGTGCCAGCAGTTCCAAAATGGATCGGACAAAAGAGACCCAGTACTTC. Amino acids: CASSSKMDRTKETQYF. The chain recombines TRBV27 with TRBJ2-5; weak D call: TRBD1 (5 bases). The V end lost 4 bases, the J end lost 3 bases, and 18 bases lay between the germline ends. In germline, CDR1 is MNHEY, CDR2 SMNVEV (reference sequence). The CDR3 contains 16 residues.

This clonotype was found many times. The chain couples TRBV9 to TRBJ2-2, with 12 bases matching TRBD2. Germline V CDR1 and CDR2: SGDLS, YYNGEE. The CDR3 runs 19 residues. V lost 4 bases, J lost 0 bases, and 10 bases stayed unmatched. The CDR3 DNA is TGTGCCAGCAGCAAGAGATCGACTAGCGGGAGAACGAACACCGGGGAGCTGTTTTTT. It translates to CASSKRSTSGRTNTGELFF.

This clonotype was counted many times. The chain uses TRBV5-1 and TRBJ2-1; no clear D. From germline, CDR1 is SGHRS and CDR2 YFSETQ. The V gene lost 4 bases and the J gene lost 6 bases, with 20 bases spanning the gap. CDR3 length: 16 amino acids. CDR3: CASSGAIVRTGNEQFF. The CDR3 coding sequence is TGCGCCAGCAGCGGCGCCATTGTACGGACGGGCAATGAGCAGTTCTTC.

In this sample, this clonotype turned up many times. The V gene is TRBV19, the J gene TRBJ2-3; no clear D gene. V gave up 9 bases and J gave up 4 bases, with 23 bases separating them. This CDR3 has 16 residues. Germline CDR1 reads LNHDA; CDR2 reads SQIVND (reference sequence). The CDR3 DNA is TGTGCCAGCCGCCATCGTGGCGGACCGGGCCCAGATACGCAGTATTTT. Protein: CASRHRGGPGPDTQYF. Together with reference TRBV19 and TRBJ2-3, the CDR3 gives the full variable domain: DGGITQSPKYLFRKEGQNVTLSCEQNLNHDAMYWYRQDPGQGLRLIYYSQIVNDFQKGDIAEGYSVSREKKESFPLTVTSAQKNPTAFYLCASRHRGGPGPDTQYFGPGTRLTVL.

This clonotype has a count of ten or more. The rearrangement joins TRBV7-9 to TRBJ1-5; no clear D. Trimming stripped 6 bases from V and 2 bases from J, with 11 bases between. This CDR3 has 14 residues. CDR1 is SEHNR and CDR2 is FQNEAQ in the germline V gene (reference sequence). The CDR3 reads CASRITARNQPQHF. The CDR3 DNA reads TGTGCCAGCAGGATAACAGCTCGCAATCAGCCCCAGCATTTT. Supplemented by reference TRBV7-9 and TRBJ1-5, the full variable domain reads DTGVSQNPRHKITKRGQNVTFRCDPISEHNRLYWYRQTLGQGPEFLTYFQNEAQLEKSRLLSDRFSAERPKGSFSTLEIQRTEQGDSAMYLCASRITARNQPQHFGDGTRLSIL.

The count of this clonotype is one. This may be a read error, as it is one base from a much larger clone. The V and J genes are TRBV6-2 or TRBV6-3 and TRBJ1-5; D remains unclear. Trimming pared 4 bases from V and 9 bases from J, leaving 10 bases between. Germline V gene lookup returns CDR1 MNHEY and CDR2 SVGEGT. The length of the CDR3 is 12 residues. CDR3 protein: CASSSVYRPQHF. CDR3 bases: TGTGCCAGCAGTTCCGTATATCGGCCCCAGCATTTT.

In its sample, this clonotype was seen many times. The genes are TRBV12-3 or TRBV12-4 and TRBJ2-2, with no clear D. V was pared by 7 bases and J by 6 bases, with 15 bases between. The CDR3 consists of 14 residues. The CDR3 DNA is TGTGCCAGCACCGTTTCGGCAGCCCCCGGGGAGCTGTTTTTT. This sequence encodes CASTVSAAPGELFF.

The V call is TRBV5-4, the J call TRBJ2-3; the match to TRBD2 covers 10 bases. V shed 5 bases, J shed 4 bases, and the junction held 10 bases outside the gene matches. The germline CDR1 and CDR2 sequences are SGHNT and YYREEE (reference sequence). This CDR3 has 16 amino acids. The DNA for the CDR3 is TGTGCCAGCAGTTTAGGCCGGACTAGCGGCGCAGATACGCAGTATTTT. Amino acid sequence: CASSLGRTSGADTQYF.

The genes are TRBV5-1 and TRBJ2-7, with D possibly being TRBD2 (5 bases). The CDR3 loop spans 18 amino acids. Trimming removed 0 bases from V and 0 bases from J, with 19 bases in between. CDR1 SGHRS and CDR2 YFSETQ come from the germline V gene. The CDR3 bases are TGCGCCAGCAGCTTGGCCGGGGTTAGGGTAGGAGTCTCCTACGAGCAGTACTTC. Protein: CASSLAGVRVGVSYEQYF.

The DNA of the CDR3 is TGTGCCAGCAGCTCAGGACTAGCGGGAGGGCAAAATGAGCAGTTCTTC. It yields the protein CASSSGLAGGQNEQFF. This chain links TRBV7-2 with TRBJ2-1, with TRBD2 identical over 15 bases. The V gene's germline CDR1 is SGHTA and CDR2 FQGNSA. The V segment lost 4 bases and the J segment 7 bases; nucleotides outside the gene matches: 5. This CDR3 region has 16 residues.

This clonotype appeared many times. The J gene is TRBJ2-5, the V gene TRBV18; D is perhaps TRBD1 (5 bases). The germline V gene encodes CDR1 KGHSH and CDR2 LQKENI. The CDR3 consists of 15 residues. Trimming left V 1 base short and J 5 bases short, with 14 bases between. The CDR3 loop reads CASSPLPLGQETQYF. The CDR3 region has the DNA TGTGCCAGCTCACCACTACCTCTGGGGCAGGAGACCCAGTACTTC.

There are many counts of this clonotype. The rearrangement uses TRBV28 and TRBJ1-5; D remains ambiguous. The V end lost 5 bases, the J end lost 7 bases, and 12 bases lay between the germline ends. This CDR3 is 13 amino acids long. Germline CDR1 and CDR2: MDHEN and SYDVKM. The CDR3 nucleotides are TGTGCCAGCAGTCGTACAAGCACGCAGCCCCAGCATTTT. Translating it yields CASSRTSTQPQHF. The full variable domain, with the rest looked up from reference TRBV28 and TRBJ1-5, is DVKVTQSSRYLVKRTGEKVFLECVQDMDHENMFWYRQDPGLGLRLIYFSYDVKMKEKGDIPEGYSVSREKKERFSLILESASTNQTSMYLCASSRTSTQPQHFGDGTRLSIL.